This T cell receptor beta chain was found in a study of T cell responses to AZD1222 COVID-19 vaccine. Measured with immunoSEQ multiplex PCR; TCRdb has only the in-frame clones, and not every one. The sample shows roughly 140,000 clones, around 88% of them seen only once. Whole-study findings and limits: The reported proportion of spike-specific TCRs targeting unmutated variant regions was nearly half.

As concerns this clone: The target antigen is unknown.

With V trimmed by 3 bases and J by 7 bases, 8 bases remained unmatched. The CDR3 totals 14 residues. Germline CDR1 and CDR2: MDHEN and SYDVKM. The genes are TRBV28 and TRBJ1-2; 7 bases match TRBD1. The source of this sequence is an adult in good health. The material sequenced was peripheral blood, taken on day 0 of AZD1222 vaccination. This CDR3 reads CASSFSDRAAGYTF. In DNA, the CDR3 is TGTGCCAGCAGTTTCTCCGACAGGGCGGCTGGCTACACCTTC.